The entry below describes one T cell receptor beta chain. Its antigen is not identified. This specimen belongs to a study of CD8 T cells in Susac syndrome. Study results and caveats: It was acknowledged in the study that the number of individuals who were included in its TCR sequencing and HLA analysis was relatively small.

Negative isolation was used for CD8+ and CD4+ T cells and FACS enrichment for TEMRA cells. Germline-derived CDR1 and CDR2 are MDHEN and SYDVKM. The germline V and J ends were trimmed by 6 bases and 3 bases, with 6 bases remaining between them. There are 12 residues in the CDR3. After extraction with the RNeasy kit, roughly 0.5 to 1 ug of the RNA was reverse transcribed using random hexamers. From the immunoSEQ multiplex PCR reads, TCRdb called clonotypes with MiXCR, one entry per CDR3 protein. The data show about 120,000 distinct CDR3 sequences, with around 95% seen just once and 0.095% to 0.1% held by the top ten.

The J gene is TRBJ1-5, the V gene TRBV28; no reliable D call. The sequence was obtained from a human donor in good health. The sequenced sample consisted of CD4+ T cells from PBMCs. In DNA form, the CDR3 reads TGTGCCAGCAGAGGTGACAATCAGCCCCAGCATTTT. It codes for CASRGDNQPQHF.